This TCR beta chain came from a study of blood T cells in healthy people across ages. Unmatched junction bases numbered 9, after V lost 4 bases and J lost 8 bases. Germline lookup yields CDR1 LGHDT and CDR2 YNNKEL (reference sequence). The CDR3 length is 14 residues. A J-beta primer mix and a sample-barcoded 5' primer were used in a second PCR of roughly 7 to 12 cycles. One entry per CDR3 protein, called by TCRdb with MiXCR from the 5' RACE reads. The sample includes approximately 880,000 distinct CDR3 sequences, around 46% of them seen just once. The material sequenced was blood. The chain combines TRBV3-1 with TRBJ1-2, with 8 bases fitting TRBD1. This TCR derives from a young man in good health. Written as DNA, the CDR3 is TGTGCCAGCAGCCGCCCGGGACAGGAACGGGGCTACACCTTC. Protein: CASSRPGQERGYTF. The variable domain in full, completed from reference TRBV3-1 and TRBJ1-2, reads DTAVSQTPKYLVTQMGNDKSIKCEQNLGHDTMYWYKQDSKKFLKIMFSYNNKELIINETVPNRFSPKSPDKAHLNLHINSLELGDSAVYFCASSRPGQERGYTFGSGTRLTVV.